These 11 T cell receptor beta chains were sequenced from one sample in a study of early T cells in non-severe SARS-CoV-2 infection. MiXCR, run by TCRdb on the 5' RACE reads, gives a single entry per CDR3 protein. The table shows 66,000 or so distinct CDR3 sequences, with about 13% occurring only once. Sequenced material: whole blood. The receptor set was obtained from an adult who was a healthcare worker with PCR-confirmed SARS-CoV-2 infection or an uninfected control (not recorded which).

As DNA, the CDR3 is TGCAGCGTTGCGGCACTAGCGGCTATGGATGAGCAGTTCTTC. This encodes CSVAALAAMDEQFF. The gene calls are TRBV29-1 and TRBJ2-1; 8 bases fit TRBD2. CDR1 and CDR2 from the germline V gene are SQVTM and ANQGSEA. CDR3 size: 14 residues. With 4 bases clipped from V and 8 bases from J, the junction kept 10 bases outside the gene matches.

The genes are TRBV5-5 and TRBJ2-5; TRBD1 matches at 7 bases. The V gene end was trimmed by 3 bases and the J gene end by 5 bases; junction bases not matched to a gene: 7. The CDR3 extends over 14 amino acids. The germline V gene has CDR1 SGHKS and CDR2 YYEKEE (reference sequence). The CDR3 bases are TGTGCCAGCAGCTCGCCTGACAGGGTTGAGACCCAGTACTTC. It encodes CASSSPDRVETQYF.

This clonotype occurred once. The junction does not match germline at one end; this may be a read error. This sequence joins TRBV11-3 and TRBJ2-3; possible D gene TRBD2, 6 bases. The CDR3 is 17 residues long. Germline V lookup: CDR1 SGHNT, CDR2 YENEEA. CDR3 in amino acids: CASSSHMVSGPTDAQYF. Here the CDR3 DNA reads TGTGCCAGCAGCTCCCACATGGTTAGCGGCCCCACAGATGCGCAGTATTTT.

The chain links TRBV6-5 to TRBJ2-7; D perhaps matches TRBD2 (6 bases). CDR3 length: 12 amino acids. The germline gives CDR1 MNHEY, CDR2 SVGAGI. V lost 6 bases to trimming and J lost 6 bases, with 12 bases between them. CDR3 nucleotides: TGTGCCAGCAGAGGGACTTCGGGCGAGCAGTACTTC. It translates to CASRGTSGEQYF.

This clonotype has at least ten counts. The chain combines TRBV29-1 with TRBJ1-5; D unresolved. CDR1 is SQVTM and CDR2 is ANQGSEA in the germline V gene. The V end was cut by 3 bases, the J end by 0 bases, with 6 bases between. This CDR3 contains 13 residues. CDR3 sequence: CSVETSSNQPQHF. In nucleotides, the CDR3 is TGCAGCGTTGAGACAAGTAGCAATCAGCCCCAGCATTTT.

This clonotype appeared many times. The gene calls are TRBV28 and TRBJ1-5; maybe TRBD1 (6 bases). CDR1 is MDHEN and CDR2 is SYDVKM in the germline V gene. V was trimmed by 3 bases and J by 7 bases, leaving 22 bases between them. This CDR3 spans 17 amino acids. CDR3 nucleotides: TGTGCCAGCAGTTTCTCGGACAGTCAAAGTAGGGGGCAGCCCCAGCATTTT. Translated: CASSFSDSQSRGQPQHF.

This clonotype was counted at least ten times. The chain uses TRBV4-2 and TRBJ2-3; TRBD2 matches at 13 bases. Germline CDR1 is LGHNA and CDR2 is YNFKEQ. With 0 bases clipped from V and 10 bases from J, the junction kept 7 bases outside the gene matches. This CDR3 region has 16 residues. The CDR3 loop reads CASSQDELAGGPAQYF. CDR3 DNA sequence: TGTGCCAGCAGCCAAGATGAACTAGCGGGAGGGCCTGCGCAGTATTTT.

The CDR3 protein is CASSLGANYGYTF. CDR3 nucleotide sequence: TGTGCCAGCAGTTTGGGGGCTAACTATGGCTACACCTTC. The V and J genes are TRBV12-3 or TRBV12-4 and TRBJ1-2; TRBD1 might be the D (5 bases). The CDR3 sequence is 13 residues long. The germline V and J ends were trimmed by 3 bases and 0 bases, with 5 bases remaining between them.

V and J are TRBV6-6 and TRBJ2-7, with 7 bases matching TRBD2. V lost 3 bases to trimming and J lost 5 bases; unmatched junction nucleotides: 4. CDR1 is MNHNY, CDR2 SVGAGI, per germline (reference sequence). The CDR3 is 13 amino acids. The chain's CDR3 is CASSYKGGDEQYF. The DNA of the CDR3 is TGTGCCAGCAGTTATAAGGGAGGGGACGAGCAGTACTTC.

The chain combines TRBV27 with TRBJ2-2; weak D call: TRBD2 (5 bases). Per germline, CDR1 MNHEY and CDR2 SMNVEV (reference sequence). CDR3 length equals 14 residues. Trimming took 4 bases from V and 4 from J, leaving 10 bases between them. As DNA, the CDR3 is TGTGCCAGCAGTTCCGGACTTGCCACCGGGGAGCTGTTTTTT. Amino acid sequence: CASSSGLATGELFF.

The CDR3 sequence: CAITIGQGNYGYTF. CDR3 sequence (DNA): TGTGCCATCACCATCGGACAGGGAAACTATGGCTACACCTTC. The chain joins TRBV10-3 to TRBJ1-2, with 8 bases lining up with TRBD1. The CDR3 runs to 14 residues. The ends lost 7 bases at V and 2 bases at J; junction bases unmatched: 6. The V gene's germline CDR1 is ENHRY and CDR2 SYGVKD.